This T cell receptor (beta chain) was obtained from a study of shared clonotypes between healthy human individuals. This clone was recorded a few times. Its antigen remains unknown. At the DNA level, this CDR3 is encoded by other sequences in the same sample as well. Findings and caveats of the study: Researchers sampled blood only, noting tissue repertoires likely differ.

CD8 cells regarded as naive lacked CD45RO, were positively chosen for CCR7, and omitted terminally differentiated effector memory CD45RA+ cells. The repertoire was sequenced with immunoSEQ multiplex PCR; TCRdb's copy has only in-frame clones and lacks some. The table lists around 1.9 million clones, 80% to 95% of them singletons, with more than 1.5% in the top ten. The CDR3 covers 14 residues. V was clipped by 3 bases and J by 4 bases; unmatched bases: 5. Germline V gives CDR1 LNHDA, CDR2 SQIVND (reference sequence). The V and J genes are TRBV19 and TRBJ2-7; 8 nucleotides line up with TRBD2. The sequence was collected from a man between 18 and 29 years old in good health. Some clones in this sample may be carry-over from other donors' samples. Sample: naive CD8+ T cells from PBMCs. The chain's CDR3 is CASSIGAGGYEQYF. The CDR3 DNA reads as TGTGCCAGTAGTATCGGCGCGGGAGGTTACGAGCAGTACTTC.